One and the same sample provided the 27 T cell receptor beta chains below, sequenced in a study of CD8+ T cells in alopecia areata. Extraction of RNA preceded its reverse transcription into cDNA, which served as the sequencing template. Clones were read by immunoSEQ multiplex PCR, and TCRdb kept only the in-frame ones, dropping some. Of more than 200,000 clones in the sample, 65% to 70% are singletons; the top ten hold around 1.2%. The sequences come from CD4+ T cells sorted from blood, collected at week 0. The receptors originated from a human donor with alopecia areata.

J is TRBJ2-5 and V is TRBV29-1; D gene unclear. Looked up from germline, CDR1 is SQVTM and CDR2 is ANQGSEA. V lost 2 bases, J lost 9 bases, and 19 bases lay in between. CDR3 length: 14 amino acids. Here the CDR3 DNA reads TGCAGCGTTGAAAATGTGGCCAGCCCCTGGGCCCAGTACTTC. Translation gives CSVENVASPWAQYF.

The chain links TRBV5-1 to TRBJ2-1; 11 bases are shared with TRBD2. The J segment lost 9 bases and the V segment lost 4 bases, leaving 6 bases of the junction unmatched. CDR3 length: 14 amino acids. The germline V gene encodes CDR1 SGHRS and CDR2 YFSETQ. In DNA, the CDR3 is TGCGCCAGCAGCCCTAGCGGGGGGCAGGTTGAGCAGTTCTTC. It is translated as CASSPSGGQVEQFF.

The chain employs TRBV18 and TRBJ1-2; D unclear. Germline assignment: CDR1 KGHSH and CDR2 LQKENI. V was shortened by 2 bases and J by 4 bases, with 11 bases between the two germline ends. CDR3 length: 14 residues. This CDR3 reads CASSPSTVPYGYTF. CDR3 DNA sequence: TGTGCCAGCTCACCAAGTACGGTACCCTATGGCTACACCTTC.

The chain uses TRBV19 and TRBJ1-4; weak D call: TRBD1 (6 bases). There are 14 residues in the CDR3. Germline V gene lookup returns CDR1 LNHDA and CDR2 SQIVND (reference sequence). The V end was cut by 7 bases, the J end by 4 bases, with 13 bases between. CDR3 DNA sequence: TGTGCCAGTACCCTGAGGGGGGATAATGAAAAACTGTTTTTT. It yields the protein CASTLRGDNEKLFF.

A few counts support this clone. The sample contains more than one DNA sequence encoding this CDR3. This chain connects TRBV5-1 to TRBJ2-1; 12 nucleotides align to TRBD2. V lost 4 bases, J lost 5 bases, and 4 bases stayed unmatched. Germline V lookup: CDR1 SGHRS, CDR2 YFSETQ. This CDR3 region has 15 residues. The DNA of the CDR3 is TGCGCCAGCAGCCCGTGGACTAGCGGGGACAATGAGCAGTTCTTC. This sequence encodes CASSPWTSGDNEQFF.

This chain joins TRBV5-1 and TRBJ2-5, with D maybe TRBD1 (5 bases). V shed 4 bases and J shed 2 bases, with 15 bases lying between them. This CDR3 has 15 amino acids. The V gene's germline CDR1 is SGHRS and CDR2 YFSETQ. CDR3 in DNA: TGCGCCAGCAGCCCGCTAAGGGGCGGTCAAGAGACCCAGTACTTC. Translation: CASSPLRGGQETQYF.

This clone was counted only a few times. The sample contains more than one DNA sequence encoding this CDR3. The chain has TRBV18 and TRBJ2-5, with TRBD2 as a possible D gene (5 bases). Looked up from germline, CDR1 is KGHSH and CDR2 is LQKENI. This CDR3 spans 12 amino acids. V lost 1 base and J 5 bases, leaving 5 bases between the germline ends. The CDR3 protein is CASSPRGETQYF. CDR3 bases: TGTGCCAGCTCACCACGCGGGGAGACCCAGTACTTC.

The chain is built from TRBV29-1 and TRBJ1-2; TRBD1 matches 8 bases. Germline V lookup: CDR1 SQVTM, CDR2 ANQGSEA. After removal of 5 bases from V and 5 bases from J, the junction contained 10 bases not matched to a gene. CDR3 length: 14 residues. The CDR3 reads CSVRAGTGVYGYTF. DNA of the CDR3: TGCAGCGTTAGGGCCGGGACAGGAGTTTATGGCTACACCTTC. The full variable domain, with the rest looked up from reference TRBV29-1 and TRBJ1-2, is SAVISQKPSRDICQRGTSLTIQCQVDSQVTMMFWYRQQPGQSLTLIATANQGSEATYESGFVIDKFPISRPNLTFSTLTVSNMSPEDSSIYLCSVRAGTGVYGYTFGSGTRLTVV.

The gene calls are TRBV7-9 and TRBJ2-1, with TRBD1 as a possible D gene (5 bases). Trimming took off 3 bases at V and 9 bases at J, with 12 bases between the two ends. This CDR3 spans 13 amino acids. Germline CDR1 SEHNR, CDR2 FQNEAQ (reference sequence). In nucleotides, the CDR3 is TGTGCCAGCAGCTTGGACACTTACGGTGAGCAGTTCTTC. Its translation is CASSLDTYGEQFF.

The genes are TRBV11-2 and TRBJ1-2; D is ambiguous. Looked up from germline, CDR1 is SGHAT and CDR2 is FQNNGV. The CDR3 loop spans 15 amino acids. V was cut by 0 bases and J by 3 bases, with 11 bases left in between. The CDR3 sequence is CASSLEASFYYGYTF. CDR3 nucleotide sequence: TGTGCCAGCAGCTTAGAGGCCTCCTTTTACTATGGCTACACCTTC.

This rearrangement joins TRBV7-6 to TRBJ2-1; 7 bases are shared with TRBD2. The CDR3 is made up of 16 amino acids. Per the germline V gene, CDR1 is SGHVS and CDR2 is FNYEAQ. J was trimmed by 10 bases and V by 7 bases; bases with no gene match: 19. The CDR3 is CASTTLRLAVGGEQFF. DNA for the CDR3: TGTGCCAGCACCACCCTCCGGCTAGCGGTTGGTGGGGAGCAGTTCTTC.

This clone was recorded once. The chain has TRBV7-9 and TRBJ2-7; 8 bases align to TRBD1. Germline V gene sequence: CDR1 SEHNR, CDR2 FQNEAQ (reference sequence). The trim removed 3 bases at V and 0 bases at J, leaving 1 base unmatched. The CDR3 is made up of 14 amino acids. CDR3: CASSFGQGSYEQYF. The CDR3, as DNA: TGTGCCAGCAGCTTCGGACAGGGCTCCTACGAGCAGTACTTC.

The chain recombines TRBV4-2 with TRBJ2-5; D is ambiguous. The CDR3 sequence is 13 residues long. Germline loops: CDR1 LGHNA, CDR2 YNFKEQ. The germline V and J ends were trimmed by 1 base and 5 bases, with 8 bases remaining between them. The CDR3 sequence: CASSQGQGETQYF. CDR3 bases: TGTGCCAGCAGCCAAGGCCAAGGGGAGACCCAGTACTTC.

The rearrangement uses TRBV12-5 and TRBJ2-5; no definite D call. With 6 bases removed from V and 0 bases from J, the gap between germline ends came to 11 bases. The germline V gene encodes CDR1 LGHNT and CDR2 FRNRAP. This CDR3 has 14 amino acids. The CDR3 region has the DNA TGTGCTAGTGGCCCTCAGCGCTACCAAGAGACCCAGTACTTC. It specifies CASGPQRYQETQYF. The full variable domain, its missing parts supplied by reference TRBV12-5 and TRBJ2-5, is DARVTQTPRHKVTEMGQEVTMRCQPILGHNTVFWYRQTMMQGLELLAYFRNRAPLDDSGMPKDRFSAEMPDATLATLKIQPSEPRDSAVYFCASGPQRYQETQYFGPGTRLLVL.

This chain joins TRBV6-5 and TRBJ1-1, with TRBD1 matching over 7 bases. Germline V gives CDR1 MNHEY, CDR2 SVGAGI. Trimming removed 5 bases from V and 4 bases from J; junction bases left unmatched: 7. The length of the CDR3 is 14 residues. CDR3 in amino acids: CASSKTGMATEAFF. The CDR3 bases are TGTGCCAGCAGTAAGACAGGGATGGCCACTGAAGCTTTCTTT.

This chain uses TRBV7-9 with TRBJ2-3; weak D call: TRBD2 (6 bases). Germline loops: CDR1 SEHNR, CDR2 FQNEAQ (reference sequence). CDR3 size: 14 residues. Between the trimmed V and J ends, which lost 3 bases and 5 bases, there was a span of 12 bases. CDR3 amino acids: CASSFPGRGDTQYF. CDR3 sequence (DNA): TGTGCCAGCAGCTTCCCCGGGCGGGGAGATACGCAGTATTTT.

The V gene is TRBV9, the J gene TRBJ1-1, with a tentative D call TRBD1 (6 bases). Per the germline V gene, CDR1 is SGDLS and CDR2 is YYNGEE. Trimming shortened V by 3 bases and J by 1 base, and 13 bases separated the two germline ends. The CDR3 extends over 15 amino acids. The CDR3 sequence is CASSASGTSNTEAFF. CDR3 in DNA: TGTGCCAGCAGCGCTTCCGGGACATCGAACACTGAAGCTTTCTTT. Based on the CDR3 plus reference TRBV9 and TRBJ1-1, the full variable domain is DSGVTQTPKHLITATGQRVTLRCSPRSGDLSVYWYQQSLDQGLQFLIQYYNGEERAKGNILERFSAQQFPDLHSELNLSSLELGDSALYFCASSASGTSNTEAFFGQGTRLTVV.

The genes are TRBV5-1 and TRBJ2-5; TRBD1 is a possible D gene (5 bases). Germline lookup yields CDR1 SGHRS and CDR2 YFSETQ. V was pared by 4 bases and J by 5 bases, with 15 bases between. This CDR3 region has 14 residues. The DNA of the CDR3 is TGCGCCAGCAGCCCCCGGCAGGGATGGGAGACCCAGTACTTC. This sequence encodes CASSPRQGWETQYF.

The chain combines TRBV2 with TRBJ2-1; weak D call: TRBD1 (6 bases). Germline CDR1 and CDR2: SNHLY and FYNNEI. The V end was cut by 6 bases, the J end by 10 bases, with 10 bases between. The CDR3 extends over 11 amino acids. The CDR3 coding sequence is TGTGCCAGCAGCCGGACAGTAGAGCAGTTCTTC. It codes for CASSRTVEQFF.

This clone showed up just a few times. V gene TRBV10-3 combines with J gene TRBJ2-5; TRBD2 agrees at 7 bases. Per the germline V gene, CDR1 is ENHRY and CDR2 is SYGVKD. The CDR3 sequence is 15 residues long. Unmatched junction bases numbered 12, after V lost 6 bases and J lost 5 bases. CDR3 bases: TGTGCCATCAGCCGGGAGGTCACCCTAGGGGAGACCCAGTACTTC. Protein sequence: CAISREVTLGETQYF.

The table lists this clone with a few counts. The CDR3 DNA follows: TGCGCCAGCAGCTTGGGGGTAGGGGTTGACAATGAGCAGTTCTTC. It yields the protein CASSLGVGVDNEQFF. V usage is TRBV5-1 and J usage is TRBJ2-1, with D perhaps TRBD1 (5 bases). Trimming cost V 0 bases and J 5 bases, with 12 bases left between them. Looked up from germline, CDR1 is SGHRS and CDR2 is YFSETQ. The CDR3 contains 15 residues.

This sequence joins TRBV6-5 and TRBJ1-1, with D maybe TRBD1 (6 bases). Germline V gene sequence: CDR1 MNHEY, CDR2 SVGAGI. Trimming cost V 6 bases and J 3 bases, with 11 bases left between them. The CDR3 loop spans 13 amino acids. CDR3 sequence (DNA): TGTGCCAGCAGGGGAACAGGGTACACTGAAGCTTTCTTT. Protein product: CASRGTGYTEAFF.

In DNA form, the CDR3 reads TGTGCCAGCAGCTCTCAGGTGAACACTGAAGCTTTCTTT. Translation: CASSSQVNTEAFF. V is TRBV7-3 and J is TRBJ1-1; D not resolved. CDR3 length equals 13 residues. The V end lost 4 bases, the J end lost 0 bases, and 6 bases lay between the germline ends. CDR1 is SGHTA and CDR2 is FQGTGA in the germline V gene.

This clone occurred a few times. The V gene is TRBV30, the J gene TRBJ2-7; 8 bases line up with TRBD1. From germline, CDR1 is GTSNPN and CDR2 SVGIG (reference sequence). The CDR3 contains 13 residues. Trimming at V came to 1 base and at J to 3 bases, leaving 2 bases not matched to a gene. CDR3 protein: CAWSADRGYEQYF. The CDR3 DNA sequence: TGTGCCTGGAGTGCCGACAGGGGCTACGAGCAGTACTTC. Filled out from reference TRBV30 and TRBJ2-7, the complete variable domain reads SQTIHQWPATLVQPVGSPLSLECTVEGTSNPNLYWYRQAAGRGLQLLFYSVGIGQISSEVPQNLSASRPQDRQFILSSKKLLLSDSGFYLCAWSADRGYEQYFGPGTRLTVT.

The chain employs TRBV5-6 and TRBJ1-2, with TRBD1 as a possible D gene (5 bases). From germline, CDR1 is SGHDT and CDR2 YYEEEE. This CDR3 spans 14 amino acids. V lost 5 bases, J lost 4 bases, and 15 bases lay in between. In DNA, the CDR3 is TGTGCCAGCAGGGCATCCGGGACCACCTATGGCTACACCTTC. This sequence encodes CASRASGTTYGYTF.

CDR3 bases: TGTGCCAGCAGTGTACGGGACTCCTCCTACGAGCAGTACTTC. Its translation: CASSVRDSSYEQYF. The genes are TRBV25-1 and TRBJ2-7; D is possibly TRBD2 (6 bases). Germline loops: CDR1 MGHDK, CDR2 SYGVNS. The ends were cut back, 4 bases at V and 0 bases at J, with 10 bases in the middle. This CDR3 has 14 amino acids.

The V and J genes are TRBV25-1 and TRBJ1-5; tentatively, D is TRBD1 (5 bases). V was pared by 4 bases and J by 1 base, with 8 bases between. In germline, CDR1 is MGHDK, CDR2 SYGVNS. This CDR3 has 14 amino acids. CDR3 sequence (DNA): TGTGCCAGCAGTGGCCCAGGGAGCAATCAGCCCCAGCATTTT. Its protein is CASSGPGSNQPQHF.